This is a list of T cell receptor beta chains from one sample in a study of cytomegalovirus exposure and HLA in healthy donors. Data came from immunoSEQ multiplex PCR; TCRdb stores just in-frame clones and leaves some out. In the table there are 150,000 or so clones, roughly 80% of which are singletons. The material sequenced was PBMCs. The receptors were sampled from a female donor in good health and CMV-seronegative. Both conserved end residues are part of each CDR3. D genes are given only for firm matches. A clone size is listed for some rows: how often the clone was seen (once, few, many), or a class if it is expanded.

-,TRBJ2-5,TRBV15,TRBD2,TGTGCCACCAGCAGGGGCGGAGCGGGAGAAGGTACCCAGTACTTC,CATSRGGAGEGTQYF
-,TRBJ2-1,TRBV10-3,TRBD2,TGTGCCATCAAAGGGCTAGCGGGAGGGTCCTACAATGAGCAGTTCTTC,CAIKGLAGGSYNEQFF
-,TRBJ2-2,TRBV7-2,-,TGTGCCAGCAGCTTATCGCGAGACACCGGGGAGCTGTTTTTT,CASSLSRDTGELFF
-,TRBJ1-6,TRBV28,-,TGTGCCAGCAGTCGGGACATCTTTGGGTCACCCCTCCACTTT,CASSRDIFGSPLHF
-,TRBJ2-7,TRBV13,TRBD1,TGTGCCAGCAGCCCCTCCGGGACAGCCTCCTACGAGCAGTACTTC,CASSPSGTASYEQYF
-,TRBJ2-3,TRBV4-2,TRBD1,TGTGCCAGCAGCCAAGAGTTCGGACAGGACACAGATACGCAGTATTTT,CASSQEFGQDTDTQYF
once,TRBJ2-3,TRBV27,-,TGTGCCAGCAGTTTACCTCGAAGCGATACGCAGTATTTT,CASSLPRSDTQYF
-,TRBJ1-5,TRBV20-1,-,TGCAGTGCTAGACTTGAGGGGGCCCAGCATTTT,CSARLEGAQHF
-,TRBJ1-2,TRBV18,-,TGTGCCAGCTCACCATCCGGGACAAATTATGGCTACACCTTC,CASSPSGTNYGYTF
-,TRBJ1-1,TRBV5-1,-,TGCGCCAGCAGCCGAACGCGGGGGGGGGAGGTGAACACTGAAGCTTTCTTT,CASSRTRGGEVNTEAFF
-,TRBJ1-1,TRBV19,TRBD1,TGTGCCAGTAGTCCGGGGGACAGGGTGGACACTGAAGCTTTCTTT,CASSPGDRVDTEAFF
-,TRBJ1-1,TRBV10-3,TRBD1,TGTGCCATCAACCACCGGGACAGGGGCGCTGAAGCTTTCTTT,CAINHRDRGAEAFF
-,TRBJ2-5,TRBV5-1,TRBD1,TGCGCCAGCAGCGTGACAGGGGAAGAGACCCAGTACTTC,CASSVTGEETQYF
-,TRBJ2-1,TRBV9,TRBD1,TGTGCCAGCAGCCCCTGGGACAGATACAATGAGCAGTTCTTC,CASSPWDRYNEQFF
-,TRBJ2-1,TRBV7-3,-,TGTGCCAGCAAACCCAGCGGTGGAATTGGGGAGCAGTTCTTC,CASKPSGGIGEQFF
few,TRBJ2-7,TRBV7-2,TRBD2,TGTGCCAGCAGATCGACTAGCGGGTCCTCCTACGAGCAGTACTTC,CASRSTSGSSYEQYF
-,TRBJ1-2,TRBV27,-,TGTGCCAGCAGTCCCTGGACGGGCCGGGAGAATGGCTACACCTTC,CASSPWTGRENGYTF
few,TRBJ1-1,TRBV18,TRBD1,TGTGCCAGTTCAGGACAGGCTAACCGAGGGACTGAAGCTTTCTTT,CASSGQANRGTEAFF
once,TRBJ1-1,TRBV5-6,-,TGTGCCAGCAGCCCGGTCCGAGGTACGTACACTGAAGCTTTCTTT,CASSPVRGTYTEAFF
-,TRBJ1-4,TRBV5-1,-,TGCGCCAGCAGCTTAGAGAGTCCCGGAACTAATGAAAAACTGTTTTTT,CASSLESPGTNEKLFF
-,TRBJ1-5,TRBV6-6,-,TGTGCCAGTAATTCCAATCAGCCCCAGCATTTT,CASNSNQPQHF
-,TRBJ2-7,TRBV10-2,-,TGCGCCAGCACTTACAGGGACGAGCAGTACTTC,CASTYRDEQYF
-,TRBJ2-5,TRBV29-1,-,TGCAGCGTTGTTCCGGTTGCCGTTCACCAAGAGACCCAGTACTTC,CSVVPVAVHQETQYF
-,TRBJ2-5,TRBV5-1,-,TGCGCCAGCAGCTTACAGGGATGGGAGACCCAGTACTTC,CASSLQGWETQYF
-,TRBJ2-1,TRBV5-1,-,TGCGCCAGCAGCGGTAGGGCAGGTCAGGGCAATGAGCAGTTCTTC,CASSGRAGQGNEQFF
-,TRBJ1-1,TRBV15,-,TGTGCCACCAGCAGAGCAGGGGTTGGGAACACTGAAGCTTTCTTT,CATSRAGVGNTEAFF
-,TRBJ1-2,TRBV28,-,TGTGCCAGCAGTTTACAGGCCAGGGCGGTTGGCTACACCTTC,CASSLQARAVGYTF
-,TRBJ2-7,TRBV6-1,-,TGTGCCAGCAGTTCGGGGGCCTACGAGCAGTACTTC,CASSSGAYEQYF
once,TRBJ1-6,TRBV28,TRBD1,TGTGCCAGCAGTTCCCCCGGGACAGGGGCCTACTCACCCCTCCACTTT,CASSSPGTGAYSPLHF
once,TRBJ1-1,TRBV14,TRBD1,TGTGCCAGCAGCCAAGATGACAGGGGGCATTTGAACACTGAAGCTTTCTTT,CASSQDDRGHLNTEAFF
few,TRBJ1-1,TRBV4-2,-,TGTGCCAGCAGCCAAGAAGGGGAGGGGACTGAAGCTTTCTTT,CASSQEGEGTEAFF
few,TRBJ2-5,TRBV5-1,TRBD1,TGCGCCAGCAGCCTGACAGGGCGGGAGACCCAGTACTTC,CASSLTGRETQYF
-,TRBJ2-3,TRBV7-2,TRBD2,TGTGCCAGCCGCAAAATAGCGGGAGCGGAAGATACGCAGTATTTT,CASRKIAGAEDTQYF
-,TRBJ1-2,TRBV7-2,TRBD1,TGTGCCAGCAGCGACCGGGACAGTTCCTATGGCTACACCTTC,CASSDRDSSYGYTF
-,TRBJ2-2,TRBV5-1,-,TGCGCCAGCAGCCAAATGAACACGGGCGGGGAGCTGTTTTTT,CASSQMNTGGELFF
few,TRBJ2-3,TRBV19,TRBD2,TGTGCCAGTAGTATCGGGGGAGGGACAGATACGCAGTATTTT,CASSIGGGTDTQYF
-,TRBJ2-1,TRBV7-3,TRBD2,TGTGCCAGCAGCTTAGGGACTAGTGGGATCAATGAGCAGTTCTTC,CASSLGTSGINEQFF
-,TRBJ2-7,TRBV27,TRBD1,TGTGCCAGCAGTGGACAGGGGGAGTATGACGAGCAGTACTTC,CASSGQGEYDEQYF
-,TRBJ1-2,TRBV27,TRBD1,TGTGCCAGCAGCGGGACAGGGGAAAAGTATTATGGCTATGGCTACACCTTC,CASSGTGEKYYGYGYTF
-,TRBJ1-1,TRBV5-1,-,TGCGCCAGCAGCTCCCCAGGAGGGGAGGTGAACACTGAAGCTTTCTTT,CASSSPGGEVNTEAFF